This T cell receptor beta chain was retrieved from a study of blood T cell repertoires in COVID-19. Study-wide context: Acute-phase and convalescent COVID-19 samples originated in the United States, Italy and Spain. The analysed material was cDNA or gDNA that came from T cells, B-cell-depleted T cells, or PBMCs.

The CDR3 spans 13 residues. Trimming removed 2 bases from V and 8 bases from J, with 9 bases in between. The germline gives CDR1 SGHVS, CDR2 FNYEAQ. Per the study methods: Amplification of reference gene primers was used by the study to estimate nucleated cell counts. Assay: immunoSEQ multiplex PCR; the TCRdb copy retains only in-frame clones and omits some. That table is the source of V, J and clone size, and D and trimming were worked out from the DNA. The data show 110,000 or so clones, more than 60% seen once. Sequencing was carried out using peripheral blood. The rearrangement joins TRBV7-6 to TRBJ2-2; D uncertain. The source of this sequence is a man aged 65-85 years with acute or convalescent COVID-19. This CDR3 is CASSLNEVGELFF. The CDR3 region has the DNA TGTGCCAGCAGCTTAAACGAGGTTGGGGAGCTGTTTTTT.